A selection of T cell receptor beta chains follows, all from one sample in a study of blood T cell repertoires in COVID-19. The assay was immunoSEQ multiplex PCR, and TCRdb's table has in-frame clones only and misses some. The sample gives 100,000 or so clones, 81% of which show up once; roughly 37% is in the top ten. Sequenced: peripheral blood. The receptors stem from an elderly man with acute or convalescent COVID-19. Each CDR3 is given with its conserved first and last residue. The order of the fields is CDR3 protein, CDR3 DNA, clone size, D gene, V gene, J gene. A D gene is named only where the DNA matches it firmly. Expanded clones get a size class; other rows say once, few or many, or leave the size out.

cdr3_aa: CASRVAGDQYNEQFF
cdr3_nt: TGCGCCAGCAGGGTAGCGGGAGATCAGTACAATGAGCAGTTCTTC
clone_size: once
d_call: TRBD2
v_call: TRBV5-1
j_call: TRBJ2-1

cdr3_aa: CAISPGVGDYGYTF
cdr3_nt: TGTGCCATCTCACCAGGGGTAGGCGACTATGGCTACACCTTC
clone_size: .
d_call: .
v_call: TRBV19
j_call: TRBJ1-2

cdr3_aa: CAISDTSVPSYEQYF
cdr3_nt: TGCGCCATCTCAGACACTAGCGTTCCCTCCTACGAGCAGTACTTC
clone_size: .
d_call: TRBD2
v_call: TRBV10-2
j_call: TRBJ2-7

cdr3_aa: CSVDSVGGQETQYF
cdr3_nt: TGCAGCGTTGATTCGGTTGGGGGGCAAGAGACCCAGTACTTC
clone_size: .
d_call: .
v_call: TRBV29-1
j_call: TRBJ2-5

cdr3_aa: CASGAYFTDTQYF
cdr3_nt: TGTGCCAGTGGGGCGTATTTCACAGATACGCAGTATTTT
clone_size: .
d_call: .
v_call: TRBV2
j_call: TRBJ2-3

cdr3_aa: CASKTGLYQPQHF
cdr3_nt: TGTGCCAGCAAGACAGGGCTTTATCAGCCCCAGCATTTT
clone_size: .
d_call: TRBD1
v_call: TRBV28
j_call: TRBJ1-5

cdr3_aa: CASSKGQGAWTQYF
cdr3_nt: TGCGCCAGCAGCAAGGGACAGGGGGCTTGGACCCAGTACTTC
clone_size: once
d_call: TRBD1
v_call: TRBV5-1
j_call: TRBJ2-5

cdr3_aa: CASSWGQDYYGYTF
cdr3_nt: TGTGCCAGCAGTTGGGGACAGGATTATTATGGCTACACCTTC
clone_size: .
d_call: TRBD1
v_call: TRBV6-2/TRBV6-3
j_call: TRBJ1-2

cdr3_aa: CASSYWQGEGELFF
cdr3_nt: TGTGCCAGCAGTTACTGGCAGGGTGAGGGGGAGCTGTTTTTT
clone_size: .
d_call: .
v_call: TRBV6-5
j_call: TRBJ2-2

cdr3_aa: CASSQDRGYQPQHF
cdr3_nt: TGCGCCAGCAGCCAAGACAGGGGATATCAGCCCCAGCATTTT
clone_size: .
d_call: .
v_call: TRBV4-3
j_call: TRBJ1-5

cdr3_aa: CASSADRATGNTIYF
cdr3_nt: TGTGCCAGCAGCGCGGACAGGGCAACTGGAAACACCATATATTTT
clone_size: few
d_call: TRBD1
v_call: TRBV11-2
j_call: TRBJ1-3

cdr3_aa: CASSITSGTETQYF
cdr3_nt: TGTGCCAGTAGTATTACTAGCGGGACGGAGACCCAGTACTTC
clone_size: many
d_call: TRBD2
v_call: TRBV19
j_call: TRBJ2-5

cdr3_aa: CASSLVGSDEQYF
cdr3_nt: TGCGCCAGCAGCTTGGTAGGGAGCGACGAGCAGTACTTC
clone_size: .
d_call: .
v_call: TRBV5-1
j_call: TRBJ2-7

cdr3_aa: CASSSRSLLARGKQTQYF
cdr3_nt: TGTGCCAGCAGTTCCCGTTCTCTCCTGGCCAGGGGGAAGCAGACCCAGTACTTC
clone_size: .
d_call: TRBD1
v_call: TRBV27
j_call: TRBJ2-5

cdr3_aa: CASSGIGQGYEQYF
cdr3_nt: TGTGCCAGCAGCGGGATCGGACAGGGCTACGAGCAGTACTTC
clone_size: .
d_call: TRBD1
v_call: TRBV5-4
j_call: TRBJ2-7

cdr3_aa: CASSLTDLEQFF
cdr3_nt: TGCGCCAGCAGCTTGACAGATCTTGAGCAGTTCTTC
clone_size: .
d_call: .
v_call: TRBV5-1
j_call: TRBJ2-1

cdr3_aa: CASSVGGIYSTDTQYF
cdr3_nt: TGTGCCAGCAGCGTAGGAGGTATCTACAGCACAGATACGCAGTATTTT
clone_size: .
d_call: .
v_call: TRBV9
j_call: TRBJ2-3

cdr3_aa: CSASAGLAGYNEQFF
cdr3_nt: TGCAGTGCTAGTGCAGGTCTAGCGGGGTACAATGAGCAGTTCTTC
clone_size: few
d_call: TRBD2
v_call: TRBV20-1
j_call: TRBJ2-1

cdr3_aa: CASSLSGFRETQYF
cdr3_nt: TGTGCCAGCAGTTTATCAGGGTTTCGAGAGACCCAGTACTTC
clone_size: .
d_call: .
v_call: TRBV28
j_call: TRBJ2-5

cdr3_aa: CASSLTPDSGTGELFF
cdr3_nt: TGCGCCAGCAGCTTGACGCCGGACTCGGGGACCGGGGAGCTGTTTTTT
clone_size: few
d_call: .
v_call: TRBV5-1
j_call: TRBJ2-2

cdr3_aa: CASSSTGGDYEQYF
cdr3_nt: TGTGCCAGCAGTTCGACAGGGGGCGACTACGAGCAGTACTTC
clone_size: .
d_call: TRBD1
v_call: TRBV6-5
j_call: TRBJ2-7

cdr3_aa: CASSLGQGVARAEAFF
cdr3_nt: TGTGCCAGCAGCCTAGGACAGGGGGTCGCTCGTGCTGAAGCTTTCTTT
clone_size: .
d_call: TRBD1
v_call: TRBV7-9
j_call: TRBJ1-1

cdr3_aa: CASSARWERTEAFF
cdr3_nt: TGTGCCAGCAGCGCACGGTGGGAGCGGACTGAAGCTTTCTTT
clone_size: .
d_call: .
v_call: TRBV7-8
j_call: TRBJ1-1

cdr3_aa: CATSRAENRDYEQYF
cdr3_nt: TGTGCCACCAGCAGAGCGGAGAACAGGGACTACGAGCAGTACTTC
clone_size: .
d_call: .
v_call: TRBV15
j_call: TRBJ2-7

cdr3_aa: CASSEAQRTGETQYF
cdr3_nt: TGTGCCAGCAGTGAAGCGCAGAGAACGGGGGAGACCCAGTACTTC
clone_size: .
d_call: .
v_call: TRBV2
j_call: TRBJ2-5

cdr3_aa: CASSSGQTNEKLFF
cdr3_nt: TGTGCCAGCAGCTCGGGACAGACTAATGAAAAACTGTTTTTT
clone_size: .
d_call: TRBD1
v_call: TRBV5-5
j_call: TRBJ1-4

cdr3_aa: CASSYGRGRAGELFF
cdr3_nt: TGTGCCAGCAGTTACGGCAGGGGTCGCGCCGGGGAGCTGTTTTTT
clone_size: .
d_call: .
v_call: TRBV6-6
j_call: TRBJ2-2

cdr3_aa: CASSQVRDSGRYGNTIYF
cdr3_nt: TGCGCCAGCAGCCAAGTCCGGGACAGCGGACGATACGGAAACACCATATATTTT
clone_size: .
d_call: TRBD1
v_call: TRBV4-3
j_call: TRBJ1-3

cdr3_aa: CASSGQPTDTQYF
cdr3_nt: TGTGCCAGTTCGGGACAGCCCACAGATACGCAGTATTTT
clone_size: .
d_call: TRBD1
v_call: TRBV6-5
j_call: TRBJ2-3

cdr3_aa: CSVDEQGVLNEQFF
cdr3_nt: TGCAGCGTTGATGAGCAGGGGGTATTGAATGAGCAGTTCTTC
clone_size: few
d_call: TRBD1
v_call: TRBV29-1
j_call: TRBJ2-1

cdr3_aa: CASRRDSRWSEQYF
cdr3_nt: TGCGCCAGCAGGAGGGACAGCCGGTGGTCCGAGCAGTACTTC
clone_size: .
d_call: TRBD1
v_call: TRBV10-2
j_call: TRBJ2-7

cdr3_aa: CASSLLGLAADTDTQYF
cdr3_nt: TGTGCCAGCAGTCTTTTGGGCCTAGCGGCGGACACAGATACGCAGTATTTT
clone_size: .
d_call: TRBD2
v_call: TRBV11-2
j_call: TRBJ2-3

cdr3_aa: CASSYVLAEYNEQFF
cdr3_nt: TGTGCCAGCAGTTACGTACTAGCGGAGTACAATGAGCAGTTCTTC
clone_size: .
d_call: TRBD2
v_call: TRBV6-2/TRBV6-3
j_call: TRBJ2-1

cdr3_aa: CASSDQAGQPQHF
cdr3_nt: TGTGCCAGCAGCGATCAAGCAGGACAGCCCCAGCATTTT
clone_size: .
d_call: .
v_call: TRBV27
j_call: TRBJ1-5

cdr3_aa: CASSPRDRANYGYTF
cdr3_nt: TGTGCCAGCTCACCAAGGGACAGAGCTAACTATGGCTACACCTTC
clone_size: .
d_call: TRBD1
v_call: TRBV18
j_call: TRBJ1-2

cdr3_aa: CASSLWGTGANEQFF
cdr3_nt: TGTGCCAGCAGCTTATGGGGGACAGGGGCGAATGAGCAGTTCTTC
clone_size: .
d_call: TRBD1
v_call: TRBV11-3
j_call: TRBJ2-1

cdr3_aa: CASSSPRQGAYEQYF
cdr3_nt: TGTGCCAGCAGTTCCCCGCGACAGGGGGCCTACGAGCAGTACTTC
clone_size: .
d_call: TRBD1
v_call: TRBV6-2/TRBV6-3
j_call: TRBJ2-7

cdr3_aa: CASSGVDRVAFF
cdr3_nt: TGTGCCAGCAGCGGAGTCGACAGGGTGGCTTTCTTT
clone_size: .
d_call: TRBD1
v_call: TRBV28
j_call: TRBJ1-1

cdr3_aa: CAISTDRGYEQYF
cdr3_nt: TGTGCCATCAGTACCGACAGGGGCTACGAGCAGTACTTC
clone_size: few
d_call: TRBD1
v_call: TRBV10-3
j_call: TRBJ2-7

cdr3_aa: CASRSTAGKGYGYTF
cdr3_nt: TGTGCCAGCAGGTCGACAGCGGGGAAAGGCTATGGCTACACCTTC
clone_size: .
d_call: .
v_call: TRBV28
j_call: TRBJ1-2

cdr3_aa: CASSPRSRVGGYTF
cdr3_nt: TGTGCCAGCAGCCCGCGCTCCAGGGTCGGAGGCTACACCTTC
clone_size: .
d_call: .
v_call: TRBV7-8
j_call: TRBJ1-2

cdr3_aa: CASSRGGNSGNTIYF
cdr3_nt: TGTGCCAGCAGCCGGGGGGGAAACTCTGGAAACACCATATATTTT
clone_size: once
d_call: .
v_call: TRBV3-1/TRBV3-2
j_call: TRBJ1-3

cdr3_aa: CASSRGLRNYEQYF
cdr3_nt: TGTGCCAGTTCCAGGGGGCTTCGGAACTACGAGCAGTACTTC
clone_size: .
d_call: TRBD1
v_call: TRBV19
j_call: TRBJ2-7

cdr3_aa: CASSLKGWTHTEAFF
cdr3_nt: TGTGCCAGCAGTTTAAAGGGTTGGACTCACACTGAAGCTTTCTTT
clone_size: .
d_call: .
v_call: TRBV28
j_call: TRBJ1-1

cdr3_aa: CASGRRDGPFSPLHF
cdr3_nt: TGTGCCAGCGGACGGAGGGACGGACCTTTTTCACCCCTCCACTTT
clone_size: .
d_call: .
v_call: TRBV27
j_call: TRBJ1-6

cdr3_aa: CASSSRAYEQYF
cdr3_nt: TGTGCCAGCAGTTCGAGAGCCTACGAGCAGTACTTC
clone_size: .
d_call: .
v_call: TRBV28
j_call: TRBJ2-7

cdr3_aa: CASSRPGVLNSPLHF
cdr3_nt: TGTGCCAGCAGTCGACCGGGGGTTCTAAATTCACCCCTCCACTTT
clone_size: .
d_call: .
v_call: TRBV27
j_call: TRBJ1-6